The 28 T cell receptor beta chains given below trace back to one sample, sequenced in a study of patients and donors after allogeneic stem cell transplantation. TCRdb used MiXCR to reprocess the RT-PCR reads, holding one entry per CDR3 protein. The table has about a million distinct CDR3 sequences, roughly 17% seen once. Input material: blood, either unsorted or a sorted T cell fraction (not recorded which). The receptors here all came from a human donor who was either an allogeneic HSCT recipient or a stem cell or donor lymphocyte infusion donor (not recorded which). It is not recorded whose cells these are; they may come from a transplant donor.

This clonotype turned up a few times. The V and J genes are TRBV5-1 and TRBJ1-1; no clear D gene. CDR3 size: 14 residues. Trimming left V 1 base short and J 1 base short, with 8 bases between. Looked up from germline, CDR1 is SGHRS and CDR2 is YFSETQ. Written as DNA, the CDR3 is TGCGCCAGCAGCTTGCCCGAGCAGAACACTGAAGCTTTCTTT. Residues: CASSLPEQNTEAFF.

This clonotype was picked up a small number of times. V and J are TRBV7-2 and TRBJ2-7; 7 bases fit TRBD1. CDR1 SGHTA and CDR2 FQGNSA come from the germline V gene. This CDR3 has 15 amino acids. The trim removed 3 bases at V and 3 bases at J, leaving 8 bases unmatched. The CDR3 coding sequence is TGTGCCAGCAGCTTGGCCACAGGGGTCGTCTACGAGCAGTACTTC. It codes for CASSLATGVVYEQYF. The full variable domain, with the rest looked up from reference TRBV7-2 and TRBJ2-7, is GAGVSQSPSNKVTEKGKDVELRCDPISGHTALYWYRQSLGQGLEFLIYFQGNSAPDKSGLPSDRFSAERTGGSVSTLTIQRTQQEDSAVYLCASSLATGVVYEQYFGPGTRLTVT.

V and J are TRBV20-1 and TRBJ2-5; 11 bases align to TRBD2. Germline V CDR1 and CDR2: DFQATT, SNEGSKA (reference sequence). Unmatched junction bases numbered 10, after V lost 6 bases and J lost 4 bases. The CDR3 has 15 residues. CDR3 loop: CSAAQGLAAVETQYF. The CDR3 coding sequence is TGCAGTGCCGCTCAGGGACTAGCGGCTGTAGAGACCCAGTACTTC.

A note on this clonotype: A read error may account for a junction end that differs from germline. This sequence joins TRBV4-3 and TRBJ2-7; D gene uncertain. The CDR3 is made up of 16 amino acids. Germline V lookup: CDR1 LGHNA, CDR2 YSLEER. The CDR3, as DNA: TGCACCAGCAGCCAAGGAAAGGACGGCCGCTCCTACGAGCAGTACTTC. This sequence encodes CTSSQGKDGRSYEQYF.

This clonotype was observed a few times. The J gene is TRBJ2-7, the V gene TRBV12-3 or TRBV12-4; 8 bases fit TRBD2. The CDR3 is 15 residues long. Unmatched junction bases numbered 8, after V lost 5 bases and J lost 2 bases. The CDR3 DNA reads TGTGCCAGCAGTCCCCGGACTAGCAGCACCTACGAGCAGTACTTC. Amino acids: CASSPRTSSTYEQYF.

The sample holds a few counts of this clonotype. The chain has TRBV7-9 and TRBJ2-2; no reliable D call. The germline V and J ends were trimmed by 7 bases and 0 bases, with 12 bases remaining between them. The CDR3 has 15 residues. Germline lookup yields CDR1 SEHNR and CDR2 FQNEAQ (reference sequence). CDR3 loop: CASIMRLPNTGELFF. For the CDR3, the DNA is TGTGCCAGCATAATGCGGCTGCCGAACACCGGGGAGCTGTTTTTT.

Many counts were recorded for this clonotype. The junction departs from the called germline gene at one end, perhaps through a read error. CDR3 sequence: CASSPGTSGNEQFF. The CDR3 region has the DNA TGTGCCAGCAGCCCTGGGACTAGCGGGAATGAGCAGTTCTTC. The chain carries TRBV5-1 and TRBJ2-1; TRBD2 aligns across 12 bases. This CDR3 contains 14 residues. Germline V gene sequence: CDR1 SGHRS, CDR2 YFSETQ.

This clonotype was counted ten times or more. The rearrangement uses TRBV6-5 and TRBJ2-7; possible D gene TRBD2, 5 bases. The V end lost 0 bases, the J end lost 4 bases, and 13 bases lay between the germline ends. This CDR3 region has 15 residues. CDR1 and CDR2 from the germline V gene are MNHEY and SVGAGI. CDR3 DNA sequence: TGTGCCAGCAGTTACTCGCATCTGGGGAGTTACGAGCAGTACTTC. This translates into CASSYSHLGSYEQYF.

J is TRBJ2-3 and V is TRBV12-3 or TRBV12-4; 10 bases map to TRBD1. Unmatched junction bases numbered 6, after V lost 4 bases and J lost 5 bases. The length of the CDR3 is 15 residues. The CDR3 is CASSSGQGKRDTQYF. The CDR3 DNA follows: TGTGCCAGCAGTTCGGGACAGGGGAAGCGAGATACGCAGTATTTT.

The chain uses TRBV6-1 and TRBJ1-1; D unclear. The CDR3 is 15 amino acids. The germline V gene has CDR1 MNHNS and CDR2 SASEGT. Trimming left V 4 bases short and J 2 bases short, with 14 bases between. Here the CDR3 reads CASSARGRGNTEAFF. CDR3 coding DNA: TGTGCCAGCAGTGCCCGAGGGAGAGGCAACACTGAAGCTTTCTTT.

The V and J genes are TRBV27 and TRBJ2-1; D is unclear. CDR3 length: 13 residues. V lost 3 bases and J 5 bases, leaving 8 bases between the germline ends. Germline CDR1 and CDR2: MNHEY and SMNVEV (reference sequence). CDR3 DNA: TGTGCCAGCAGTTTTTCCCTAGACAATGAGCAGTTCTTC. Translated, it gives CASSFSLDNEQFF.

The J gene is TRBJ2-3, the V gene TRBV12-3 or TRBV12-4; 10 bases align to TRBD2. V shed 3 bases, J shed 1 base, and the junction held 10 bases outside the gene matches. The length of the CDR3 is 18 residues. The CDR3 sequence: CASSLVGSGTSGTDTQYF. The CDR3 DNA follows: TGTGCCAGCAGTTTGGTGGGGTCCGGGACTAGCGGCACAGATACGCAGTATTTT.

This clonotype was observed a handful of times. CDR3 residues: CASRHRVPGELFF. Written as DNA, the CDR3 is TGTGCCAGCAGACACAGGGTCCCCGGGGAGCTGTTTTTT. The J gene is TRBJ2-2, the V gene TRBV12-3 or TRBV12-4; D possibly corresponds to TRBD1 (6 bases). The CDR3 is 13 amino acids. V gave up 6 bases and J gave up 6 bases, with 11 bases separating them.

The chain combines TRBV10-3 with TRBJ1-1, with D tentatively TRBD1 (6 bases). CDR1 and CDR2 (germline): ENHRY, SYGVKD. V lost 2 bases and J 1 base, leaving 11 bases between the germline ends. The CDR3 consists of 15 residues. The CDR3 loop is CAISEGGLRNTEAFF. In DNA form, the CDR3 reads TGTGCCATCAGTGAGGGGGGCCTACGGAACACTGAAGCTTTCTTT.

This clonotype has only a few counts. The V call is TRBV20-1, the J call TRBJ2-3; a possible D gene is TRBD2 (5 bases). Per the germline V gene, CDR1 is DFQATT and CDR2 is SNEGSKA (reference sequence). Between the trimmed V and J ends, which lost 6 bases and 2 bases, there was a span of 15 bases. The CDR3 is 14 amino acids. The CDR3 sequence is CSALSGRDTDTQYF. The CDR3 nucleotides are TGCAGTGCCCTTAGTGGACGGGACACAGATACGCAGTATTTT.

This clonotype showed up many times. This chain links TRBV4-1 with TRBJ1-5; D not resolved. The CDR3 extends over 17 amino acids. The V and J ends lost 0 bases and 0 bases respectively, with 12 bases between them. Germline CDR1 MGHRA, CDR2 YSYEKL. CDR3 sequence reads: CASSQDPDLASNQPQHF. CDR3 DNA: TGCGCCAGCAGCCAAGATCCCGACTTGGCTAGCAATCAGCCCCAGCATTTT.

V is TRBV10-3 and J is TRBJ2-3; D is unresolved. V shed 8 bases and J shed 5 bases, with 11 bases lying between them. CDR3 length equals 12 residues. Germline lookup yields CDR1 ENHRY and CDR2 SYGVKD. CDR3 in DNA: TGTGCCATCTCCGCCGGATTAGATACGCAGTATTTT. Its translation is CAISAGLDTQYF.

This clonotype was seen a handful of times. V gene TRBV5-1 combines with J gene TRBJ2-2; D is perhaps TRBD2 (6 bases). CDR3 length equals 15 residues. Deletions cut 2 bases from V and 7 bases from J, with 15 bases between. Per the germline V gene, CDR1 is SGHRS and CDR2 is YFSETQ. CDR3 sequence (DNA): TGCGCCAGCAGCTTCCAGCGGGTTGAAGGCGGGGAGCTGTTTTTT. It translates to CASSFQRVEGGELFF.

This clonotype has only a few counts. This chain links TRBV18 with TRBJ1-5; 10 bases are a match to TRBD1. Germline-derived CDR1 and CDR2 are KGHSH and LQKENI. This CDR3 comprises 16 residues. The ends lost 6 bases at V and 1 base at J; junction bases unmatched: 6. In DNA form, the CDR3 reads TGTGCCAGCTCGCGACAGGGGGCCAGGAGCAATCAGCCCCAGCATTTT. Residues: CASSRQGARSNQPQHF.

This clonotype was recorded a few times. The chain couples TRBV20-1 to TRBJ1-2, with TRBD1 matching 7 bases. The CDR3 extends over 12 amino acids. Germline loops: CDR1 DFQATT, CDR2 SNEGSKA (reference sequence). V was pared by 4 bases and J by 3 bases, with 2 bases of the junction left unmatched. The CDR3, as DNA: TGCAGTGCTACAACAGGGGACTATGGCTACACCTTC. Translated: CSATTGDYGYTF.

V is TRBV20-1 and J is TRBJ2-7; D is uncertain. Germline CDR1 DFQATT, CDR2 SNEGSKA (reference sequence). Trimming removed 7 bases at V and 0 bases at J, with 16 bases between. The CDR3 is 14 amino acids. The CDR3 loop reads CSVQFGPLSYEQYF. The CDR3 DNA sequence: TGCAGTGTTCAGTTCGGGCCCCTCTCCTACGAGCAGTACTTC.

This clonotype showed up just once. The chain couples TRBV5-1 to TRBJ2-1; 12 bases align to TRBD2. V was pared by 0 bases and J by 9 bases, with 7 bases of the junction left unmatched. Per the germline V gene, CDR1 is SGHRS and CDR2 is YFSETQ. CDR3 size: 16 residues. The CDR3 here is CASSLGGLAGTGEQFF. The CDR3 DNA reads TGCGCCAGCAGCTTGGGAGGACTAGCGGGAACCGGTGAGCAGTTCTTC. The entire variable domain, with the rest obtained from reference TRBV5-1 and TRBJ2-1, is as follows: KAGVTQTPRYLIKTRGQQVTLSCSPISGHRSVSWYQQTPGQGLQFLFEYFSETQRNKGNFPGRFSGRQFSNSRSEMNVSTLELGDSALYLCASSLGGLAGTGEQFFGPGTRLTVL.

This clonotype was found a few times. The CDR3 nucleotides read TGTGCCAGCAGCGCGGGATATTACGATGAGCAGTTCTTC. It specifies CASSAGYYDEQFF. The V call is TRBV7-9, the J call TRBJ2-1, with D tentatively TRBD2 (6 bases). V dropped 5 bases and J dropped 8 bases, with 13 bases sitting between them. Germline V gives CDR1 SEHNR, CDR2 FQNEAQ (reference sequence). The CDR3 consists of 13 residues.

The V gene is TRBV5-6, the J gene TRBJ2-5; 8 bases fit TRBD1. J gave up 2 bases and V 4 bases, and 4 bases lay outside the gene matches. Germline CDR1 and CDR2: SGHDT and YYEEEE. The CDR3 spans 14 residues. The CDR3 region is CASSGTGEQETQYF. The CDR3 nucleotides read TGTGCCAGCAGCGGGACAGGAGAACAAGAGACCCAGTACTTC.

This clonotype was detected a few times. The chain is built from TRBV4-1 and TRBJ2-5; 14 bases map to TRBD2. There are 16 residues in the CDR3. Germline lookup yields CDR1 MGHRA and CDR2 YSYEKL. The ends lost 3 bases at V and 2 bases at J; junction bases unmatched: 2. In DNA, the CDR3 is TGCGCCAGCAGCCATAGACTAGCGGGAGGGCAAGAGACCCAGTACTTC. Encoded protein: CASSHRLAGGQETQYF.

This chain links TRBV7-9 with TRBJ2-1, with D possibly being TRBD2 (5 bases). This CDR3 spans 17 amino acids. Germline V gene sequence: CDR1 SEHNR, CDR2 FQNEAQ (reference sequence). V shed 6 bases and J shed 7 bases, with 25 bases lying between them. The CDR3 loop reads CASRPRWRAEWGNEQFF. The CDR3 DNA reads TGTGCCAGCAGGCCAAGGTGGCGGGCAGAGTGGGGTAATGAGCAGTTCTTC.

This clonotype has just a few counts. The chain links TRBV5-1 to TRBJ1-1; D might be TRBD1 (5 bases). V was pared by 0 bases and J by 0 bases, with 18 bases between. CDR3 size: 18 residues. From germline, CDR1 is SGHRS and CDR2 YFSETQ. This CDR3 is CASSLGRVDTIMNTEAFF. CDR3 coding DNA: TGCGCCAGCAGCTTGGGGCGGGTGGACACCATCATGAACACTGAAGCTTTCTTT.

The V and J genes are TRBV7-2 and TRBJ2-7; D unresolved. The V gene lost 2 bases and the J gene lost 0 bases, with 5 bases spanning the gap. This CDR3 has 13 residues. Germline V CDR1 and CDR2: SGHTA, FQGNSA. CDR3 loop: CASSLIPSYEQYF. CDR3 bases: TGTGCCAGCAGCTTAATACCCTCCTACGAGCAGTACTTC.